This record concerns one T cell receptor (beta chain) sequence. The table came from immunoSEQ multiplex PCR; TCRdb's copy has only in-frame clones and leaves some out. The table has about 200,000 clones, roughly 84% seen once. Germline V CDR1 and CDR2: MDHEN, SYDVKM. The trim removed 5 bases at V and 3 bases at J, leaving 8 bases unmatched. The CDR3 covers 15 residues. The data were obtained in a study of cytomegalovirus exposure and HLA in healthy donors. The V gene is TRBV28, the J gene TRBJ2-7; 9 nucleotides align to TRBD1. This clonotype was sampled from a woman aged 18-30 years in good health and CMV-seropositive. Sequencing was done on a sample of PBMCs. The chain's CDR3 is CASSPRTGVSYEQYF. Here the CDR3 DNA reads TGTGCCAGCAGTCCCCGGACAGGGGTTAGCTACGAGCAGTACTTC.